Below, one T cell receptor beta chain is given with its context. This clonotype was recorded many times. It lacks a known antigen. The input lacks base qualities; no much larger clone sits a single base away. Libraries of naive CD8 T cells were built from approximately 20,000 to 980,000 sorted cells, with 10%, 30% or 50% of the purified RNA used. Naive CD8 T cells were FACS-sorted as CD8+CD4-CCR7+CD45RA+ on a BD FACSAria II into RLT Plus buffer. Detection sensitivity was tested by spiking Jurkat RNA equal to roughly nine TCR copies' worth into samples containing roughly 19,000-1,100,000 naive CD8 T cells. Enrichment of CD8 T cells was done with RosetteSep CD8+ T Cell Enrichment Cocktail plus Ficoll-Paque, and ACK red cell lysis came afterward. The sample belongs to a study of molecular identifiers for immune sequencing clone quantification (dated by TCRdb to 2017 to 2018). In terms of the full investigation: For a replicate experiment, the RNA from either 20,000 or 100,000 naive CD8 T cells was divided into five aliquots, and four of those aliquots went on to sequencing. This methods study used CD8 T cells to benchmark TCR RNA copy counting and molecular-identifier clustering-based TCR repertoire sequencing (MIDCIRS).

Library creation used PCR. The sequencing machine was an Illumina HiSeq 4000. Preparation of bulk TCR libraries followed a previously described approach, with the TCR primers listed in Table S5. Purification of total RNA was performed with the Qiagen AllPrep DNA/RNA kit. Before analysis, reads from multiple sequencing runs of one library were combined. In the authors' own workflow: Only reads with exact TCR constant sequence were kept, trimmed to 150 nt, and grouped by their 12-nt molecular barcodes. Reads inside each barcode group were sub-clustered using a 15% Levenshtein threshold, and a quality-weighted consensus sequence was constructed for each RNA molecule. Non-functional sequences were discarded, and so were lower-count sequences lying one edit away from another sequence. Barcode sub-clusters with fewer than 20% of the maximum read count were removed, based on fitting two negative binomial distributions. TCRdb trimmed the raw reads at Q25, called clones with MiXCR and kept productive beta chains. Rows with one shared CDR3 protein collapse into an entry with the most common genes and DNA. The V and J calls and clone size come from TCRdb's table, not from the authors' own analysis. Recorded for this sample are over 600,000 distinct CDR3 sequences; 15% to 20% of them occurred a single time. Of the sample, 0.75% to 0.95% falls within the top ten clones.

The CDR3 starts with the cysteine, ends with the phenylalanine, and has 15 residues. Only the CDR3 DNA is retained, 45 bases long and in frame from the first base. Via the germline V gene, CDR1 is WSHSY and CDR2 SAAADI. V loses 3 bases, J loses 0 bases, and the germline ends lie 9 bases apart. Overall study outcomes, separate from this receptor: In CMV-specific effector cells, clones with more than 20 RNA copies contained over 99% of molecules, whereas in naive cells such clones contained under 1% of molecules. When barcode sub-clustering was omitted, TCR diversity was inflated by chimeric consensus sequences, with chimeras reaching as high as 47%. Modeling indicated approximately 2.7 TCR RNA copies recovered per cell, compared with about 9.4 by digital PCR, which implies a capture efficiency of around 29%. Even against a background of about a million naive CD8 T cells, spiked-in Jurkat TCR RNA amounting to a single cell's worth was reported to be detectable. Highly expanded clone sizes could be underestimated because identical TCR molecules may share a barcode. The naive libraries included spiked-in Jurkat TCR RNA (about ten copies' worth), and this Jurkat TCR RNA is not part of the donor repertoire.

The clonotype originates from a human donor in good health. Some libraries in this study had Jurkat cell RNA spiked in. The V and J genes are TRBV10-2 and TRBJ1-5; TRBD1 is a weak D gene call, 6 bases matching. Sequenced input: naive CD8+ T cells from blood, with Jurkat cell RNA spiked in. What this sample's cell subset or site label stands for: FACS-sorted CD8+CD4-CCR7+CD45RA+ naive T cells. The DNA is TGCGCCAGCAGTGAAGGACAGTATAGCAATCAGCCCCAGCATTTT. It encodes CASSEGQYSNQPQHF.